These T cell receptor beta chains were read from a single sample in a study of identical twins. A single record per CDR3 protein comes from TCRdb applying MiXCR to the 5' RACE reads. The profile shows under 300,000 distinct CDR3 sequences, 10% to 15% of them singletons. The data were also submitted as part of a second study, on yellow fever vaccine responses in identical twins.

Material: memory (CD45RO+) T cells sorted from blood. The receptors stem from a woman aged 18-35 years in good health. Each CDR3 is given with its conserved first and last residue. D genes are given only for firm matches. Only part of the rows carry a size: once, few, many, or a class if the clone is expanded.

j_call,d_call,clone_size,v_call,cdr3_aa,cdr3_nt
TRBJ2-1,.,many,TRBV11-2,CASSTGTNYNEQFF,TGTGCCAGCAGCACAGGGACTAACTACAATGAGCAGTTCTTC
TRBJ2-7,.,.,TRBV15,CATSMGGTVVEQYF,TGTGCCACCAGCATGGGCGGGACTGTGGTCGAGCAGTACTTC
TRBJ2-3,.,.,TRBV5-1,CASSTQATDTQYF,TGCGCCAGCAGCACCCAGGCCACAGATACGCAGTATTTT
TRBJ2-3,.,many,TRBV5-5,CASSLEGGRSDTQYF,TGTGCCAGCAGCTTGGAAGGGGGTAGGTCAGATACGCAGTATTTT
TRBJ2-1,.,.,TRBV5-6,CASSSGDLCYEQFF,TGTGCCAGCAGCTCCGGGGACCTCTGCTATGAGCAGTTCTTC
TRBJ1-3,TRBD1,.,TRBV2,CATIQDRWSSGNTIYF,TGTGCCACCATTCAGGACAGGTGGAGCTCTGGAAACACCATATATTTT
TRBJ1-5,.,few,TRBV6-5,CASSYSDGEKQHF,TGTGCCAGCAGTTACTCAGACGGAGAGAAGCAGCATTTT
TRBJ2-1,TRBD2,many,TRBV3-1,CASSQRGGGRGEQFF,TGTGCCAGCAGCCAGCGGGGGGGCGGGAGAGGTGAGCAGTTCTTC
TRBJ2-7,TRBD2,.,TRBV4-3,CASSQDGTSATYEQYF,TGCGCCAGCAGCCAAGATGGGACTAGCGCCACCTACGAGCAGTACTTC
TRBJ1-1,.,.,TRBV7-9,CASTVQEKNTEAFF,TGTGCCAGCACCGTTCAGGAAAAGAACACTGAAGCTTTCTTT
TRBJ2-5,TRBD2,many,TRBV15,CATGGGNFQETQYF,TGTGCCACCGGCGGGGGAAACTTCCAAGAGACCCAGTACTTC
TRBJ1-4,.,.,TRBV2,CASSPVVGEKLFF,TGTGCCAGCAGTCCGGTGGTAGGGGAAAAACTGTTTTTT
TRBJ2-1,TRBD2,.,TRBV6-7,CASSYSKRGDNNEQFF,TGTGCCAGCAGTTACTCGAAGCGGGGGGACAACAATGAGCAGTTCTTC
TRBJ2-3,.,.,TRBV12-1,CASSSRQTPREAGGPDGTDTQYF,TGTGCCAGCAGCTCCCGTCAAACCCCAAGGGAGGCGGGAGGGCCAGATGGCACAGATACGCAGTATTTT
TRBJ1-4,.,few,TRBV5-6,CASSFPGTAEKLFF,TGTGCCAGCAGCTTTCCCGGGACGGCTGAAAAACTGTTTTTT
TRBJ2-1,.,many,TRBV18,CASSRELADSYNEQFF,TGTGCCAGCTCTCGGGAACTAGCCGACTCCTACAATGAGCAGTTCTTC
TRBJ2-1,.,few,TRBV11-2,CATIRSGHNEQFF,TGTGCCACCATTCGGTCAGGGCACAATGAGCAGTTCTTC
TRBJ2-7,TRBD2,.,TRBV20-1,CSANGITGLAPYEQYF,TGCAGTGCCAACGGAATCACCGGACTAGCGCCCTACGAGCAGTACTTC
TRBJ2-3,.,many,TRBV29-1,CSDLPGTDTQYF,TGCAGCGACTTACCAGGGACAGATACGCAGTATTTT
TRBJ2-5,TRBD2,few,TRBV5-6,CASSGRVQETQYF,TGTGCCAGCAGCGGGAGGGTTCAAGAGACCCAGTACTTC
TRBJ2-7,TRBD2,few,TRBV30,CAWSVGGTSGYEQYF,TGTGCCTGGAGTGTGGGTGGGACTAGCGGGTACGAGCAGTACTTC
TRBJ2-5,TRBD2,many,TRBV12-3/TRBV12-4,CASSHYQLAGGETQYF,TGTGCCAGCAGTCATTACCAACTAGCGGGGGGGGAGACCCAGTACTTC
TRBJ2-7,.,few,TRBV6-2/TRBV6-3,CASGGGGQIRGGEQYF,TGTGCCAGTGGCGGCGGGGGACAGATTAGAGGCGGGGAGCAGTACTTC
TRBJ2-2,.,many,TRBV28,CASTPDRAAYTGELFF,TGTGCCAGCACTCCAGATAGGGCTGCTTACACCGGGGAGCTGTTTTTT
TRBJ2-7,TRBD1,many,TRBV11-2,CASSLALGQEGGRWEQYF,TGTGCCAGCAGCTTAGCTCTGGGACAGGAGGGAGGTCGGTGGGAGCAGTACTTC
TRBJ1-1,.,few,TRBV15,CATSRASSTEAFF,TGTGCCACCAGCAGAGCCTCCTCAACTGAAGCTTTCTTT
TRBJ2-1,.,few,TRBV7-9,CASSLRLVIAYNEQFF,TGTGCCAGCAGCTTACGACTAGTTATTGCCTACAATGAGCAGTTCTTC
TRBJ1-5,.,few,TRBV28,CASTPRWEGFQPQHF,TGTGCCAGCACCCCCAGGTGGGAGGGTTTTCAGCCCCAGCATTTT
TRBJ2-1,.,.,TRBV27,CASSFEGHSYNEQFF,TGTGCCAGCAGTTTTGAGGGCCACTCCTACAATGAGCAGTTCTTC
TRBJ2-5,.,.,TRBV3-1,CASSRDHGIQETQYF,TGTGCCAGCAGTCGGGACCACGGGATCCAAGAGACCCAGTACTTC
TRBJ2-2,.,many,TRBV3-1,CASSFKHTGELFF,TGTGCCAGCAGCTTTAAACACACCGGGGAGCTGTTTTTT
TRBJ2-7,.,.,TRBV6-5,CASSYRNGGPSYEQYF,TGTGCCAGCAGTTACCGTAACGGGGGCCCATCCTACGAGCAGTACTTC
TRBJ2-6,TRBD1,few,TRBV20-1,CSAERDRGGGANVLTF,TGCAGTGCCGAAAGGGACAGGGGAGGTGGGGCCAACGTCCTGACTTTC
TRBJ2-1,TRBD2,.,TRBV6-5,CASSYPLAGGPNEQFF,TGTGCCAGCAGTTACCCCCTAGCGGGGGGGCCCAATGAGCAGTTCTTC
TRBJ2-3,.,.,TRBV11-2,CASSLEGRTDTQYF,TGTGCCAGCAGCTTAGAGGGGCGCACAGATACGCAGTATTTT
TRBJ1-5,.,few,TRBV2,CASNMFSNQPQHF,TGTGCCAGCAACATGTTTAGCAATCAGCCCCAGCATTTT
TRBJ2-5,TRBD2,.,TRBV27,CASSSRGTSGGRETQYF,TGTGCCAGCAGCTCCAGGGGGACTAGCGGAGGACGGGAGACCCAGTACTTC
TRBJ2-2,TRBD1,few,TRBV11-2,CASSWDRTTGELFF,TGTGCCAGCAGCTGGGACAGGACAACCGGGGAGCTGTTTTTT
TRBJ2-1,TRBD2,.,TRBV2,CTSSRTAGLAGVAYEQFF,TGTACCAGCAGTAGAACCGCGGGACTAGCGGGAGTAGCGTATGAGCAGTTCTTC
TRBJ2-5,TRBD1,few,TRBV20-1,CSARGGTGRVGQYF,TGCAGTGCTAGGGGCGGGACAGGAAGGGTTGGCCAGTACTTC
TRBJ2-2,.,.,TRBV5-8,CASIFSRLGTGELFF,TGTGCCAGCATCTTCTCGCGGTTGGGCACCGGGGAGCTGTTTTTT
TRBJ2-7,.,many,TRBV4-3,CASSPRRSAYEQYF,TGCGCCAGCAGCCCAAGAAGATCCGCCTACGAGCAGTACTTC
TRBJ2-1,TRBD2,.,TRBV20-1,CSAHTSGKGYEQFF,TGCAGTGCGCACACTAGCGGGAAGGGGTATGAGCAGTTCTTC
TRBJ2-7,.,many,TRBV5-1,CASSLQGDTYEQYF,TGCGCCAGCAGCCTCCAGGGAGACACCTACGAGCAGTACTTC
TRBJ2-4,TRBD2,.,TRBV20-1,CSARRASGIAKNIQYF,TGCAGTGCTAGAAGGGCTAGCGGGATAGCCAAAAACATTCAGTACTTC
TRBJ2-6,TRBD1,.,TRBV27,CASSYRGTSGANVLTF,TGTGCCAGCAGTTACAGGGGCACCTCTGGGGCCAACGTCCTGACTTTC
TRBJ2-1,.,.,TRBV20-1,CSARDFPRAVEQFF,TGCAGTGCTAGAGATTTTCCCCGGGCAGTAGAGCAGTTCTTC
TRBJ2-3,.,many,TRBV6-1,CASSTAGSSTDTQYF,TGTGCCAGCAGTACAGCGGGTTCTAGCACAGATACGCAGTATTTT
TRBJ2-7,.,many,TRBV12-3/TRBV12-4,CASSLGTAGYMDEQYF,TGTGCCAGCAGTTTGGGGACAGCGGGATATATGGACGAGCAGTACTTC
TRBJ1-1,TRBD1,few,TRBV20-1,CSAPGQQNTEAFF,TGCAGTGCCCCGGGACAGCAGAACACTGAAGCTTTCTTT
TRBJ1-3,TRBD1,.,TRBV20-1,CSARDPQGPGNTIYF,TGCAGTGCTAGAGACCCACAGGGGCCAGGAAACACCATATATTTT
TRBJ2-7,.,few,TRBV18,CASSPLAQVPYEQYF,TGTGCCAGCTCACCATTGGCCCAGGTCCCCTACGAGCAGTACTTC
TRBJ2-3,TRBD2,.,TRBV20-1,CSARASGGAGDTQYF,TGCAGTGCTAGAGCCAGCGGGGGGGCGGGAGATACGCAGTATTTT
TRBJ2-1,TRBD2,.,TRBV3-1,CASSQVALAGGPRDEQFF,TGTGCCAGCAGCCAAGTGGCCCTAGCGGGGGGGCCCCGGGATGAGCAGTTCTTC
TRBJ2-3,TRBD2,.,TRBV7-2,CASSLAGGGGDTQYF,TGTGCCAGCAGCTTGGCCGGGGGGGGAGGCGATACGCAGTATTTT
TRBJ2-3,TRBD2,many,TRBV6-1,CASKPGLASTDTQYF,TGTGCCAGCAAACCTGGACTAGCTAGCACAGATACGCAGTATTTT
TRBJ1-1,TRBD1,.,TRBV20-1,CSASPPRGVRTEAFF,TGCAGTGCTAGTCCGCCCAGGGGGGTGAGGACTGAAGCTTTCTTT
TRBJ2-3,TRBD1,.,TRBV24-1,CATSDLKGAGVTDTQYF,TGTGCCACCAGTGATTTGAAGGGGGCAGGGGTAACAGATACGCAGTATTTT
TRBJ2-7,.,.,TRBV20-1,CSAEDGGLNYEQYF,TGCAGTGCCGAAGACGGAGGTCTAAACTACGAGCAGTACTTC
TRBJ2-1,.,few,TRBV5-1,CASSLSGAASNEQFF,TGCGCCAGCAGCTTGAGTGGAGCCGCCAGTAATGAGCAGTTCTTC